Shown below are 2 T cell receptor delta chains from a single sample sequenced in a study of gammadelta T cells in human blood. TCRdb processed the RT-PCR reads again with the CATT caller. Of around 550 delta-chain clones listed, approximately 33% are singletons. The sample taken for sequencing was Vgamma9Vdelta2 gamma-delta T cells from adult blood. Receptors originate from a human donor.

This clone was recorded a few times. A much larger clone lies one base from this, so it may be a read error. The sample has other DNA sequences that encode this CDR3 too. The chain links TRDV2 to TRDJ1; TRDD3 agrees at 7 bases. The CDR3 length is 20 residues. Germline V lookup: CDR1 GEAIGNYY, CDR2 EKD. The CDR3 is CACDTVSTGAPLSYTDKLIF. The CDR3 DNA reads TGTGCCTGTGACACCGTGAGTACTGGGGCCCCCCTCTCGTACACTGATAAACTCATCTTT.

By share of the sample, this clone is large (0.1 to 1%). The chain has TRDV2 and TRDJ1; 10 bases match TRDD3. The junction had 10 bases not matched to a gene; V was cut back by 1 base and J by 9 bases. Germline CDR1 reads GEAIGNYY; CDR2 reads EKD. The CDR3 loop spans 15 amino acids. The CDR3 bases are TGTGCCTGTGACACGATAGGGGGATACGAGAACGAACTCATCTTT. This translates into CACDTIGGYENELIF.